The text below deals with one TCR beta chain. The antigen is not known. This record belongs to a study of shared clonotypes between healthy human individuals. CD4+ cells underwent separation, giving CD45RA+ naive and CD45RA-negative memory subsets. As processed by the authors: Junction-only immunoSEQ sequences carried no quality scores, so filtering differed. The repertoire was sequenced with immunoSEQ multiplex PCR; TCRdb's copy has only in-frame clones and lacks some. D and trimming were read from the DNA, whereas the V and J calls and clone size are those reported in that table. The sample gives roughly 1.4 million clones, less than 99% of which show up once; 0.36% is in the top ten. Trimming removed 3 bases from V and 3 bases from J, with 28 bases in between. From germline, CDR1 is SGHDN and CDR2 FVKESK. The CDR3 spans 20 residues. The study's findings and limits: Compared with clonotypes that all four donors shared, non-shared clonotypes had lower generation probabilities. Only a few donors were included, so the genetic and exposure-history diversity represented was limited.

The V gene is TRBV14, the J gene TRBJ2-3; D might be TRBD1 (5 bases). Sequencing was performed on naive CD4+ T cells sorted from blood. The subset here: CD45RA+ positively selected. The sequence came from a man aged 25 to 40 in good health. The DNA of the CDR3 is TGTGCCAGCAGCCAGTCGACGGCAGGGTATTTTTTTGCGAGGACAGATACGCAGTATTTT. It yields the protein CASSQSTAGYFFARTDTQYF. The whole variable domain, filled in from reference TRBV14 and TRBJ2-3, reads EAGVTQFPSHSVIEKGQTVTLRCDPISGHDNLYWYRRVMGKEIKFLLHFVKESKQDESGMPNNRFLAERTGGTYSTLKVQPAELEDSGVYFCASSQSTAGYFFARTDTQYFGPGTRLTVL.